The 11 T cell receptor beta chains below were found in one sample sequenced in a study of CD8 T cells in ankylosing spondylitis. TCRdb recomputed calls from the 5' RACE reads with MiXCR, one row per CDR3 protein. The data hold roughly 700,000 distinct CDR3 sequences, with around 20% observed a single time. Antigens of these TCRs are unknown. Notes on the study in general: Blood from ankylosing spondylitis patients appeared to carry a characteristic roughly eight-variant TCR beta motif.

The specimen was blood, either unsorted or a sorted T cell fraction (not recorded which). These receptors all stem from a male donor with ankylosing spondylitis.

This chain links TRBV20-1 with TRBJ2-5; tentative D call: TRBD1 (5 bases). Germline V gives CDR1 DFQATT, CDR2 SNEGSKA (reference sequence). The CDR3 consists of 12 residues. The CDR3 reads CRALGDQETQYF. In DNA form, the CDR3 reads TGCAGGGCCCTAGGGGACCAAGAGACCCAGTACTTC.

This clonotype has at least ten counts. This rearrangement joins TRBV6-5 to TRBJ1-1; D unresolved. This CDR3 spans 12 amino acids. CDR1 and CDR2 (germline): MNHEY, SVGAGI. V was shortened by 2 bases and J by 8 bases, with 9 bases between the two germline ends. The CDR3 region has the DNA TGTGCCAGCAGTTACCCGGGCGGGGAAGCTTTCTTT. Protein product: CASSYPGGEAFF.

This clonotype has only a few counts. The rearrangement links TRBV5-1 to TRBJ2-7; D not certain. Germline CDR1 and CDR2: SGHRS and YFSETQ. The CDR3 loop spans 13 amino acids. Trimming removed 4 bases at V and 2 bases at J, with 10 bases between. CDR3 bases: TGCGCCAGCAGCCGACAACTGACCTACGAGCAGTACTTC. It encodes CASSRQLTYEQYF.

This clonotype has a handful of counts. This chain connects TRBV11-2 to TRBJ2-5; D is ambiguous. Germline values: CDR1 SGHAT, CDR2 FQNNGV. V was shortened by 5 bases and J by 6 bases, with 7 bases between the two germline ends. The length of the CDR3 is 11 residues. CDR3 protein: CASSTRKTQYF. CDR3 DNA: TGTGCCAGCAGCACCCGAAAGACCCAGTACTTC.

This clonotype was picked up a small number of times. V usage is TRBV20-1 and J usage is TRBJ1-5, with D perhaps TRBD1 (6 bases). Germline-derived CDR1 and CDR2 are DFQATT and SNEGSKA (reference sequence). CDR3 size: 15 residues. Trimming cost V 3 bases and J 2 bases, with 14 bases left between them. CDR3 residues: CSARPTGVRNQPQHF. The CDR3 region has the DNA TGCAGTGCTAGGCCGACAGGAGTCCGCAATCAGCCCCAGCATTTT.

The V gene is TRBV3-1, the J gene TRBJ2-3; possible D gene TRBD2, 5 bases. This CDR3 has 12 amino acids. The V gene lost 2 bases and the J gene lost 14 bases, with 14 bases spanning the gap. CDR1 is LGHDT and CDR2 is YNNKEL in the germline V gene (reference sequence). CDR3 in amino acids: CASSQRESDRYF. CDR3 bases: TGTGCCAGCAGCCAAAGGGAGAGCGATCGGTATTTT.

CDR3 residues: CASIPFGDGYTF. The CDR3, as DNA: TGTGCCAGCATCCCCTTCGGAGATGGCTACACCTTC. The chain joins TRBV7-9 to TRBJ1-2; D unresolved. From germline, CDR1 is SEHNR and CDR2 FQNEAQ (reference sequence). The length of the CDR3 is 12 residues. V was cut by 7 bases and J by 6 bases, with 12 bases left in between.

This clonotype was counted between two and nine times. V usage is TRBV18 and J usage is TRBJ2-7; D is perhaps TRBD1 (6 bases). From germline, CDR1 is KGHSH and CDR2 LQKENI. CDR3 length: 14 amino acids. The ends were cut back, 2 bases at V and 0 bases at J, with 8 bases in the middle. The CDR3 loop reads CASSPDRNSYEQYF. CDR3 DNA sequence: TGTGCCAGCTCACCAGACAGGAACTCCTACGAGCAGTACTTC.

This sequence joins TRBV19 and TRBJ1-5; D remains unclear. Trimming stripped 3 bases from V and 9 bases from J, with 9 bases between. Germline V gene lookup returns CDR1 LNHDA and CDR2 SQIVND (reference sequence). This CDR3 comprises 12 residues. The CDR3 region is CASSIGASPQHF. CDR3 in DNA: TGTGCCAGTAGTATCGGCGCCTCGCCCCAGCATTTT. The variable domain in full, completed from reference TRBV19 and TRBJ1-5, reads DGGITQSPKYLFRKEGQNVTLSCEQNLNHDAMYWYRQDPGQGLRLIYYSQIVNDFQKGDIAEGYSVSREKKESFPLTVTSAQKNPTAFYLCASSIGASPQHFGDGTRLSIL.

The rearrangement uses TRBV29-1 and TRBJ1-2, with D tentatively TRBD1 (6 bases). CDR1 and CDR2 (germline): SQVTM, ANQGSEA. The germline V and J ends were trimmed by 6 bases and 4 bases, with 18 bases remaining between them. The CDR3 runs to 14 residues. Here the CDR3 DNA reads TGCAGCGTGACCCCGGGGGGCCCCTCCTATGGCTACACCTTC. Translating gives CSVTPGGPSYGYTF.

This clonotype turned up a few times. J is TRBJ2-5 and V is TRBV9; 7 bases align to TRBD1. CDR3 length equals 16 residues. Germline loops: CDR1 SGDLS, CDR2 YYNGEE. Unmatched junction bases numbered 9, after V lost 4 bases and J lost 0 bases. CDR3 loop: CASSPRDGTDQETQYF. CDR3 in DNA: TGTGCCAGCAGCCCCCGTGACGGGACAGACCAAGAGACCCAGTACTTC.